The 10 T cell receptor beta chains below all came from one sample that was sequenced in a study of blood T cell repertoires in COVID-19. Some clones are missing from TCRdb's copy, which holds only in-frame ones; the method was immunoSEQ multiplex PCR. The sample records roughly 60,000 clones, around four fifths being singletons. The sample taken for sequencing was peripheral blood. The receptors were gathered from a man aged 55 to 70 with acute or convalescent COVID-19.

The chain links TRBV5-6 to TRBJ1-1; a weak D match, TRBD1 (5 bases). Germline V gene sequence: CDR1 SGHDT, CDR2 YYEEEE. The CDR3 is 12 amino acids. Trimming removed 3 bases from V and 6 bases from J, with 9 bases in between. Here the CDR3 DNA reads TGTGCCAGCAGCTGGCCGGGGGCTGAAGCTTTCTTT. It translates to CASSWPGAEAFF.

V usage is TRBV27 and J usage is TRBJ1-1; weak D call: TRBD1 (5 bases). The V end lost 5 bases, the J end lost 4 bases, and 17 bases lay between the germline ends. Looked up from germline, CDR1 is MNHEY and CDR2 is SMNVEV (reference sequence). The CDR3 is made up of 15 amino acids. This chain's CDR3 is CASSPLTAQGTEAFF. The CDR3 region has the DNA TGTGCCAGCAGTCCACTGACAGCCCAGGGCACTGAAGCTTTCTTT.

V gene TRBV7-2 combines with J gene TRBJ2-7; no clear D gene. Trimming cost V 0 bases and J 3 bases, with 9 bases left between them. The CDR3 runs to 14 residues. Per germline, CDR1 SGHTA and CDR2 FQGNSA. The CDR3 loop reads CASSLAADFYEQYF. Here the CDR3 DNA reads TGTGCCAGCAGCTTAGCGGCAGACTTCTACGAGCAGTACTTC.

The chain couples TRBV7-3 to TRBJ1-2, with a tentative D call TRBD1 (6 bases). The CDR3 runs 13 residues. Trimming shortened V by 8 bases and J by 8 bases, and 18 bases separated the two germline ends. CDR1 SGHTA and CDR2 FQGTGA come from the germline V gene. The CDR3 coding sequence is TGTGCCAGCGGCCCCGGGACACAGGGCGGCTACACCTTC. It yields the protein CASGPGTQGGYTF.

The V and J genes are TRBV19 and TRBJ2-5; 8 bases agree with TRBD2. CDR3 length: 16 residues. V gave up 7 bases and J gave up 0 bases; unmatched junction bases: 10. CDR1 and CDR2 (germline): LNHDA, SQIVND (reference sequence). CDR3 loop: CASTPGAGGNQETQYF. The CDR3 DNA follows: TGTGCCAGTACCCCCGGGGCGGGGGGCAACCAAGAGACCCAGTACTTC.

The chain combines TRBV5-1 with TRBJ2-7; 7 bases are shared with TRBD1. This CDR3 is built from 14 residues. Germline V gene sequence: CDR1 SGHRS, CDR2 YFSETQ. Unmatched junction bases numbered 3, after V lost 1 base and J lost 2 bases. The CDR3 bases are TGCGCCAGCAGCTTGAGGGACAGCACCTACGAGCAGTACTTC. This encodes CASSLRDSTYEQYF.

The rearrangement links TRBV5-1 to TRBJ2-1; 9 nucleotides line up with TRBD1. Germline values: CDR1 SGHRS, CDR2 YFSETQ. The CDR3 extends over 20 amino acids. The V segment lost 5 bases and the J segment 4 bases; nucleotides outside the gene matches: 22. The CDR3 loop is CASRSTGQGKLGSTYNEQFF. The CDR3 nucleotides are TGCGCCAGCAGATCCACGGGACAGGGAAAACTGGGATCGACATACAATGAGCAGTTCTTC.

The chain carries TRBV5-1 and TRBJ1-6; 8 bases are shared with TRBD1. The V and J ends lost 4 bases and 14 bases, in that order; junction bases with no gene match: 11. The CDR3 spans 14 residues. The germline V gene encodes CDR1 SGHRS and CDR2 YFSETQ. The CDR3: CASSPGQGGSALHF. In nucleotides, the CDR3 is TGCGCCAGCAGCCCAGGACAGGGCGGGTCAGCCCTCCACTTT.

A few counts support this clone. The rearrangement links TRBV5-1 to TRBJ2-7; TRBD1 matches at 7 bases. The junction had 12 bases not matched to a gene; V was cut back by 0 bases and J by 3 bases. From germline, CDR1 is SGHRS and CDR2 YFSETQ. The CDR3 totals 17 residues. CDR3 nucleotide sequence: TGCGCCAGCAGCTTGGCCCTAGGACAGGCGCCCCGCTACGAGCAGTACTTC. As protein: CASSLALGQAPRYEQYF.

The V call is TRBV29-1, the J call TRBJ1-1, with no clear D. The CDR3 sequence is 14 residues long. Trimming pared 3 bases from V and 1 base from J, leaving 12 bases between. Germline CDR1 and CDR2: SQVTM and ANQGSEA. The chain's CDR3 is CSVDLNGPNTEAFF. The CDR3 DNA reads as TGCAGCGTTGATCTTAATGGCCCGAACACTGAAGCTTTCTTT.